A selection of T cell receptor beta chains follows, all from one sample in a study of CD8+ T cells in alopecia areata. Assay: immunoSEQ multiplex PCR; the TCRdb copy retains only in-frame clones and omits some. The sample holds 150,000 to 200,000 clones, around 54% seen once. Sample: CD4+ T cells sorted from blood. All receptors come from a human donor in good health. Each CDR3 is given without its conserved first and last residue.

j_gene	v_gene	CDR3aa
TRBJ2-7	TRBV5-5	ASRRQTAFDEQY
TRBJ1-2	TRBV27	ASASTRGTGYT
TRBJ2-3	TRBV5-5	ASSTRGITDTQY
TRBJ2-5	TRBV5-4	ASSFYVAGRETQY
TRBJ2-1	TRBV30	AWSTGRDNEQF
TRBJ1-2	TRBV29-1	SVGEGYGYT
TRBJ2-1	TRBV7-2	ASSSSPGTEVEQF
TRBJ2-2	TRBV25-1	ASSEQGTGELF
TRBJ1-1	TRBV4-1	ASSQPLGGSPEAF
TRBJ2-7	TRBV7-9	ASSYQGLQY
TRBJ2-5	TRBV29-1	SVTFAVGETQY
TRBJ1-4	TRBV2	ASSTDRGNEKLF
TRBJ2-3	TRBV11-1	ASSARVDTDTQY
TRBJ1-1	TRBV25-1	ASSAQRGKNTEAF
TRBJ1-1	TRBV5-1	ASSVRQDTEAF
TRBJ2-6	TRBV29-1	SVRGRGAGANVLT
TRBJ2-7	TRBV4-1	ASSQMQSSYEQY
TRBJ1-2	TRBV19	ASSPRQARPSGYT
TRBJ2-7	TRBV27	ASSSGLAGVSEQY
TRBJ2-6	TRBV27	ASSWTGGLGANVLT
TRBJ2-4	TRBV28	ASIGPGTDQGPKNIQY
TRBJ2-1	TRBV18	ASSPNGPSLNEQF
TRBJ2-4	TRBV6-5	ASRNDLIQY
TRBJ2-1	TRBV14	ASSQDPGHSGVNEQF
TRBJ2-7	TRBV7-9	ASSRGTSGSNEQY
TRBJ2-7	TRBV7-3	ASSLTPGSNEQY
TRBJ2-7	TRBV4-1	ASSQDELAGDEQY
TRBJ2-3	TRBV5-6	ASSLAFATTDTQY
TRBJ2-3	TRBV15	ATSRGGDTDTQY
TRBJ1-1	TRBV28	ASSLSGAWGAF
TRBJ2-5	TRBV5-1	ASTSGGAGLEETQY
TRBJ1-4	TRBV6-5	ASSRQGATNEKLF
TRBJ2-2	TRBV29-1	SVEETGGPGELF
TRBJ2-7	TRBV28	AIARTYEQY
TRBJ2-7	TRBV30	AWSVIDEQY
TRBJ2-3	TRBV6-5	ASSTRGGGTDTQY
TRBJ2-5	TRBV25-1	ASRTSRGTGFGETQY
TRBJ2-1	TRBV5-1	ASSLAGASYNEQF
TRBJ2-1	TRBV7-8	ASRSKRGIYNEQF
TRBJ2-2	TRBV7-2	ASSLWGTGELF
TRBJ2-5	TRBV30	AWSERETQY
TRBJ2-5	TRBV7-9	ASSFREGQTQY
TRBJ1-2	TRBV29-1	SVEDLYWGIGGYT
TRBJ2-7	TRBV30	AWSPGLAIYYEQY
TRBJ2-5	TRBV11-2	ASSLDPGETQY
TRBJ1-5	TRBV28	ASIGDRRNQPQH
TRBJ2-4	TRBV29-1	SVVGQISLAKNIQY
TRBJ2-3	TRBV15	ATSAGTGGRADTQY
TRBJ1-1	TRBV30	ASNPTDTEAF
TRBJ1-1	TRBV10-3	AISESTILTNTEAF
TRBJ1-1	TRBV5-6	ASIGQWNTEAF
TRBJ1-1	TRBV5-1	ASSGTGGWTEAF
TRBJ1-2	TRBV11-2	ASSSEVYGYT
TRBJ2-5	TRBV5-1	ASSSAGTSGQETQY
TRBJ1-2	TRBV27	ASSLSRGLGYT
TRBJ1-1	TRBV30	AWSVLGGSGAF
TRBJ1-1	TRBV20-1	SASMNTEAF